One and the same sample provided the 5 T cell receptor beta chains below, sequenced in a study of cytomegalovirus exposure and HLA in healthy donors (dated by TCRdb to the late 2010s). Preparation of the library involved the immunoSEQ multiplex PCR assay. The multiplex PCR relied on a mix of 60 forward primers for TCR Vbeta segments and 13 reverse primers for TCR Jbeta segments. The source is immuneACCESS, and TCRdb retained only in-frame sequences with V and J called. Part of the clones is not carried over; for the studies checked, unresolved V genes explain less than half of this, and the remainder is unexplained. This sample is represented by some 130,000 clones; over 75% of them were singletons. Of the sample, roughly 3.9% is held by the ten largest clones. Sequencing used PBMCs. All receptors derive from a male donor in good health and CMV-seropositive.

A few counts support this clone. V and J are TRBV29-1 and TRBJ1-3, with no clear D. Germline V CDR1 and CDR2: SQVTM, ANQGSEA. V lost 7 bases and J 0 bases, leaving 10 bases between the germline ends. The CDR3 is 13 amino acids. In DNA, the CDR3 is TGCAGCGGGCGGGGAGCCTCTGGAAACACCATATATTTT. The encoded protein is CSGRGASGNTIYF.

The CDR3: CASSPLPGQGALEQYF. Written as DNA, the CDR3 is TGTGCCAGCTCACCGCTTCCGGGACAGGGGGCTCTCGAGCAGTACTTC. The V call is TRBV18, the J call TRBJ2-7; TRBD1 aligns across 12 bases. Germline V gene lookup returns CDR1 KGHSH and CDR2 LQKENI. Germline trimming cut 3 bases from V and 6 bases from J; bases unmatched to any gene: 9. The CDR3 spans 16 residues.

This rearrangement joins TRBV2 to TRBJ2-3, with D tentatively TRBD2 (6 bases). The ends were cut back, 1 base at V and 0 bases at J, with 11 bases in the middle. Germline V gene data show CDR1 as SNHLY and CDR2 as FYNNEI. This CDR3 has 16 residues. The DNA for the CDR3 is TGTGCCAGCAGTGAAGGGGGACTGCCGAGCACAGATACGCAGTATTTT. Amino acids: CASSEGGLPSTDTQYF.

The CDR3 spells CASSLGETKTDTQYF. CDR3 in DNA: TGTGCCAGCAGCTTAGGGGAGACTAAGACGGATACGCAGTATTTT. V is TRBV7-9 and J is TRBJ2-3; D might be TRBD2 (5 bases). The CDR3 is 15 residues long. Trimming stripped 1 base from V and 6 bases from J, with 14 bases between. The germline gives CDR1 SEHNR, CDR2 FQNEAQ (reference sequence).

Details on this clone: The junction differs from germline at one of its ends, possibly a read error. The same CDR3 also results from other DNA sequences found in this sample. The V and J genes are TRBV29-1 and TRBJ2-6, with TRBD1 as a possible D gene (5 bases). The CDR3 is 12 residues long. Germline CDR1 reads SQVTM; CDR2 reads ANQGSEA. The CDR3 sequence: CSGDTGANVLTF. The CDR3 DNA reads as TGCAGCGGCGACACTGGGGCCAACGTCCTGACCTTC.